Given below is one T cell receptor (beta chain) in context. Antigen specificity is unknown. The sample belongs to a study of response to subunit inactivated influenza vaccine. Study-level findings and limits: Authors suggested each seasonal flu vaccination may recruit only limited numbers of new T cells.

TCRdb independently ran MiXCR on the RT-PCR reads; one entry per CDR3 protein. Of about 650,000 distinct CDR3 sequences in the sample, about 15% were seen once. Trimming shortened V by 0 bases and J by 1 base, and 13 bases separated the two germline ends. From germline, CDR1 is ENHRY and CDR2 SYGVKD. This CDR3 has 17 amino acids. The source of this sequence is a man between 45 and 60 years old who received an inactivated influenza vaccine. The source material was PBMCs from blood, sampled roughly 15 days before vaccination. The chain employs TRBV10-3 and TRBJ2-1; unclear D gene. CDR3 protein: CAISESVQLGSYNEQFF. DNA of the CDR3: TGTGCCATCAGTGAGTCAGTTCAGTTAGGGTCCTACAATGAGCAGTTCTTC.